Listed here is a single T cell receptor (beta chain). The antigen remains unidentified. The data stem from a study of monozygotic twins with inflammatory bowel disease. This CDR3 has 13 residues. Germline loops: CDR1 SQVTM, CDR2 ANQGSEA. There were eight separate reactions per sample in which cDNA was made. TCRdb re-analyzed the 5' RACE reads; it lists each CDR3 protein once, without DNA. The sample's table shows some 400,000 distinct CDR3 sequences. Study conclusions and caveats: Perhaps reflecting limited power, concordant and discordant twins did not differ in repertoire similarity.

This TCR derives from a human donor with ulcerative colitis or Crohn's disease, or a healthy co-twin of an affected twin (not recorded which). Sequenced: blood. This chain joins TRBV29-1 and TRBJ2-7; TCRdb names TRBD2, which stays unverified in the absence of DNA. Here the CDR3 reads CSVATGGAYEQYF.